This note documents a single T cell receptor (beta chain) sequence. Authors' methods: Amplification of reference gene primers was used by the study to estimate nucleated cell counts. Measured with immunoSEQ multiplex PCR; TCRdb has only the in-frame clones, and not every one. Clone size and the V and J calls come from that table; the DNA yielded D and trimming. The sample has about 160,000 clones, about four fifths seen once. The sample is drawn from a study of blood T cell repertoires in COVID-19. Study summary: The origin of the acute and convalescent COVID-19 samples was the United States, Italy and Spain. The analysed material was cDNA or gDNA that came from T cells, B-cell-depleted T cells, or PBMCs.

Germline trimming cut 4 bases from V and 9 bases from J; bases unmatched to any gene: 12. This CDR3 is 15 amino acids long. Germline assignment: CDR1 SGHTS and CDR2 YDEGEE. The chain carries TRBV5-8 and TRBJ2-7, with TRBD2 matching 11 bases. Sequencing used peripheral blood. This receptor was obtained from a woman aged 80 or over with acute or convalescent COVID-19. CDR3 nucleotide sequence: TGTGCCAGCAGCATTACGGGACTAGCGGCCCCACGGCAGTACTTC. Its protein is CASSITGLAAPRQYF.